Sequencing of this T cell receptor (beta chain) was carried out in a study of metastatic and nonmetastatic thyroid tumors (dated by TCRdb to the early 2020s). As for the study more broadly: For patients with malignant and with benign thyroid disease, the researchers compared repertoires between peripheral blood samples and tumor or nodule tissue samples. Beyond this particular receptor, the publication reports: In both blood and tumor samples, malignant tumors were reported to have significantly higher TCR beta diversity than benign nodules.

No treatment had been received by any patient before thyroid surgery. Patient clinical samples collected from the early 2010s to the late 2010s were retrospectively analysed using T-cell receptor beta sequencing. The library was made by PCR. The run used an Illumina HiSeq 4000. High-throughput sequencing was used to profile the CDR3 region of the TCR beta-chain in every patient. Concerning the study's data processing: CDR3 differences across clinicopathological groups were used to build a classifier for discriminating distant-metastatic papillary thyroid cancer patients. To measure repertoire diversity the researchers used the Shannon index, while the Morisita-Horn index served to gauge how similar the tumor and blood repertoires were. TCRdb applied fastp at Q25 and MiXCR to the public reads, then kept only in-frame beta chains. These V and J calls originate from TCRdb's pipeline instead of the authors' own analysis. The table for this sample lists more than 15,000 clones; 20% to 30% of them were counted only once. Roughly 11% of the sample goes to the ten largest clones.

The germline V gene (reference sequence) specifies DFQATT as CDR1 and SNEGSKA as CDR2. The CDR3 numbers 15 residues from cysteine through phenylalanine. The sequence is cut down to CDR3 DNA, 45 bases in frame from base 1. The germline V end is reduced by 2 bases and the J end by 10 bases; junction bases left unmatched: 10. About this clone: Its binding antigen is unknown. Base qualities are not recorded, but no much larger clone differs from it by a single base.

Sequencing used blood. The receptor's source is a male donor with papillary thyroid cancer or a benign thyroid nodule (not recorded which). Some clones in this sample may be carry-over from other donors' samples. Recombination linked TRBV20-1 to TRBJ2-2; 10 of the junction bases match TRBD2. The CDR3 reads as follows: CSARSGTSVTAELFF. In nucleotide form, the sequence is TGCAGTGCTAGATCCGGGACTAGCGTCACGGCGGAGCTGTTTTTT.